These 5 T cell receptor beta chains were all obtained from the same sample, sequenced in a study of human T cells and chemical hapten exposure. A single record per CDR3 protein comes from TCRdb applying MiXCR to the RACE reads. The repertoire holds roughly 180,000 distinct CDR3 sequences, with around 24% as singletons. The time point here: patch test 1, 2 weeks after DPC sensitization. The sample's treatment: therapeutic diphenylcyclopropenone sensitization with weekly scalp DPC. The specimen was whole blood, collected in connection with sensitization to the hapten diphenylcyclopropenone (DPC). These receptor sequences come from a woman between 50 and 59 years old with alopecia areata. Some clones in this sample may be carry-over from other donors' samples.

This clonotype was counted a few times. This rearrangement joins TRBV7-9 to TRBJ2-2; D is perhaps TRBD1 (6 bases). V lost 3 bases and J 6 bases, leaving 17 bases between the germline ends. The CDR3 contains 16 residues. Germline loops: CDR1 SEHNR, CDR2 FQNEAQ (reference sequence). CDR3 nucleotides: TGTGCCAGCAGCTTCCGGGACATCCTTTCTGCCGGGGAGCTGTTTTTT. Protein sequence: CASSFRDILSAGELFF.

This clonotype has ten or more counts. The chain joins TRBV6-5 to TRBJ2-7, with 12 bases aligning to TRBD2. J was trimmed by 7 bases and V by 6 bases; bases with no gene match: 7. Looked up from germline, CDR1 is MNHEY and CDR2 is SVGAGI. The CDR3 runs 14 residues. The CDR3 nucleotides are TGTGCCAGCAGAGCGACTAGCGGGAGTTCGGAGCAGTACTTC. This translates into CASRATSGSSEQYF.

This clonotype was detected many times. J is TRBJ2-1 and V is TRBV28, with D uncertain. Germline CDR1 is MDHEN and CDR2 is SYDVKM. The CDR3 runs 16 residues. The germline V and J ends were trimmed by 3 bases and 4 bases, with 16 bases remaining between them. This CDR3 is CASSFQSEKVYNEQFF. Written as DNA, the CDR3 is TGTGCCAGCAGTTTCCAATCCGAAAAAGTATACAATGAGCAGTTCTTC.

The chain employs TRBV5-6 and TRBJ2-6, with a weak D call TRBD2 (6 bases). The CDR3 spans 17 residues. The V end lost 6 bases, the J end lost 4 bases, and 20 bases lay between the germline ends. Germline V gene lookup returns CDR1 SGHDT and CDR2 YYEEEE. DNA of the CDR3: TGTGCCAGCAACCCCAGGACGGGGGAGGTGGGGGCCAACGTCCTGACTTTC. It codes for CASNPRTGEVGANVLTF.

This clonotype came up a few times. The chain has TRBV18 and TRBJ2-7, with 10 bases matching TRBD1. Per germline, CDR1 KGHSH and CDR2 LQKENI. This CDR3 spans 15 amino acids. With V trimmed by 6 bases and J by 6 bases, 11 bases remained unmatched. The DNA of the CDR3 is TGTGCCAGCTCCCGCCCCGCGACAGGGGGCCGCGAGCAGTACTTC. It codes for CASSRPATGGREQYF.